This entry describes one TCR beta chain. Its target is not known. The source of the sample is a study of blood T cells in healthy people across ages. Findings and limits, study-wide: Roughly linearly, TCR beta diversity per million T cells fell as age increased. Diversity estimates from one million T cells were considered underestimates.

The CDR3 covers 17 residues. With 5 bases clipped from V and 7 bases from J, the junction kept 17 bases outside the gene matches. Per germline, CDR1 SGHTA and CDR2 FQGNSA. Together with a sample-barcoded 5' primer, a J-beta primer mix was included in a second PCR lasting about 7 to 11 cycles. All samples yielded 2.5 million or more CDR3-containing paired-end reads. TCRdb re-called the 5' RACE reads through MiXCR, storing one row per CDR3 protein. The sample shows about 690,000 distinct CDR3 sequences, less than 45% of them seen only once. This chain joins TRBV7-2 and TRBJ2-7, with TRBD1 matching over 10 bases. Sequencing used blood. This clonotype originated in an elderly man in good health. The CDR3 DNA follows: TGTGCCAGCAGCAGGACCCGGGACAGGGGAATTGGCAATGAGCAGTACTTC. Residues: CASSRTRDRGIGNEQYF.